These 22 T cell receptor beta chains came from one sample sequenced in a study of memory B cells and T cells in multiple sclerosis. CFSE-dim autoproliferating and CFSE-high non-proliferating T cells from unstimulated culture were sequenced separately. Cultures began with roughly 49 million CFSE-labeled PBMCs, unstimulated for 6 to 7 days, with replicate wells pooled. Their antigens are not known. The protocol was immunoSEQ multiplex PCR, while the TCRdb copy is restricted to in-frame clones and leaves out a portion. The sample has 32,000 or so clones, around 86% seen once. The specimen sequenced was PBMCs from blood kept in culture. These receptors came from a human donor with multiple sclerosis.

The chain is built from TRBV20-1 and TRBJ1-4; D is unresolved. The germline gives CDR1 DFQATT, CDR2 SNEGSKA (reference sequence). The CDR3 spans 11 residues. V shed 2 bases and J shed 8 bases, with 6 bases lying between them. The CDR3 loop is CSARTREKLFF. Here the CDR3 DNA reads TGCAGTGCTAGAACAAGAGAAAAACTGTTTTTT.

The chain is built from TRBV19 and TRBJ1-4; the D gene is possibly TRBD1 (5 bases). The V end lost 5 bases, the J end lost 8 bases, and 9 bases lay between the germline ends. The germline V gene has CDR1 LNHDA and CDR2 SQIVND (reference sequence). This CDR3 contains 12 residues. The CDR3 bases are TGTGCCAGTAGTCTGGAGGGGGAAAAACTGTTTTTT. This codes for CASSLEGEKLFF.

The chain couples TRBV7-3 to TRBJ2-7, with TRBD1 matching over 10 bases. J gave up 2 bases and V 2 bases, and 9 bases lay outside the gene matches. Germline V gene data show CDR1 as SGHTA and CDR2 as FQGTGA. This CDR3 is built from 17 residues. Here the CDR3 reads CASSLFAPGTGAYEQYF. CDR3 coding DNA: TGTGCCAGCAGCTTATTTGCCCCCGGGACAGGGGCCTACGAGCAGTACTTC.

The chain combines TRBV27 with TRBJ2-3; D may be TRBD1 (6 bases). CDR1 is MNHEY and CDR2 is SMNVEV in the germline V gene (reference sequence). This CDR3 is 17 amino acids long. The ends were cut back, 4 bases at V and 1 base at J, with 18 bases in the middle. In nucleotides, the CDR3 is TGTGCCAGCAGTTCCCTTATCCAGGGGTGGGGCACAGATACGCAGTATTTT. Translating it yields CASSSLIQGWGTDTQYF.

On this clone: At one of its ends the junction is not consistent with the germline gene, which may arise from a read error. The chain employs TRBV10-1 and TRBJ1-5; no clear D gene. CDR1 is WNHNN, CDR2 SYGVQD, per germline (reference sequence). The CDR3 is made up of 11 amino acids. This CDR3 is CASGVDQAQHF. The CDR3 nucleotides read TGCGCCAGCGGGGTTGATCAGGCCCAGCATTTT.

The CDR3 sequence is CASSSRTGFGELFF. CDR3 sequence (DNA): TGTGCCAGCAGCTCGAGAACAGGGTTCGGGGAGCTGTTTTTT. The V gene is TRBV13, the J gene TRBJ2-2, with D possibly matching TRBD1 (6 bases). Germline CDR1 PRHDT, CDR2 FYEKMQ (reference sequence). Between the trimmed V and J ends, which lost 4 bases and 7 bases, there was a span of 13 bases. The CDR3 contains 14 residues.

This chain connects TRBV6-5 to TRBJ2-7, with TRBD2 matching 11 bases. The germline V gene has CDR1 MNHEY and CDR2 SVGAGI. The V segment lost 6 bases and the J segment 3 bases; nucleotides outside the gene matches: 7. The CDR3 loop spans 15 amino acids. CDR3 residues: CASSYTSGSSYEQYF. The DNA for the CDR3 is TGTGCCAGCAGCTATACTAGCGGGAGTAGCTACGAGCAGTACTTC.

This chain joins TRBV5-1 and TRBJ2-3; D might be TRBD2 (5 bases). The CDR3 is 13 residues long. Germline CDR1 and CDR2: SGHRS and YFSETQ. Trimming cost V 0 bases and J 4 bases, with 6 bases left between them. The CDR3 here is CASSLAGADTQYF. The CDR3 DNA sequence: TGCGCCAGCAGCTTGGCCGGGGCAGATACGCAGTATTTT.

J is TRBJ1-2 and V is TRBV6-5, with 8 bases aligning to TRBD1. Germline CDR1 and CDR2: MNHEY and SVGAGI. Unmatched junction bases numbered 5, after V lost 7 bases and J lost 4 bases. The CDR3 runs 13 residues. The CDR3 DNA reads TGTGCCAGCAAAGACAGGGGACGCTATGGCTACACCTTC. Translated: CASKDRGRYGYTF.

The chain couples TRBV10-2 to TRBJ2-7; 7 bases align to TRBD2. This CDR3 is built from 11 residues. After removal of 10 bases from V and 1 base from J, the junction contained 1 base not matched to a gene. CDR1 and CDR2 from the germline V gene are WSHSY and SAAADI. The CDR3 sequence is CATSGSYEQYF. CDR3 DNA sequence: TGCGCCACTAGCGGATCCTACGAGCAGTACTTC.

In DNA, the CDR3 is TGTGCCACCAGCGTACACGACAGGGATTTTCAAGAGACCCAGTACTTC. It yields the protein CATSVHDRDFQETQYF. The chain is built from TRBV15 and TRBJ2-5; 7 bases match TRBD1. The V gene's germline CDR1 is LNHNV and CDR2 YYDKDF (reference sequence). The trim removed 5 bases at V and 2 bases at J, leaving 11 bases unmatched. This CDR3 region has 16 residues.

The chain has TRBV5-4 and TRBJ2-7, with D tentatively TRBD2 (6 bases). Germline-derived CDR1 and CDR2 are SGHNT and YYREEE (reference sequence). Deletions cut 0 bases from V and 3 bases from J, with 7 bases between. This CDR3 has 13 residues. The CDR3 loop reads CASSLEGLYEQYF. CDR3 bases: TGTGCCAGCAGCTTGGAGGGACTCTACGAGCAGTACTTC.

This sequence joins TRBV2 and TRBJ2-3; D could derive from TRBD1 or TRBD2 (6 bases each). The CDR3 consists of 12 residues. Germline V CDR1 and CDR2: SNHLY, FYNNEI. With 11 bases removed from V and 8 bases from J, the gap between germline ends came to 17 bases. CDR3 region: CAGALWGATQYF. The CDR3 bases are TGTGCCGGAGCCCTATGGGGGGCTACGCAGTATTTT.

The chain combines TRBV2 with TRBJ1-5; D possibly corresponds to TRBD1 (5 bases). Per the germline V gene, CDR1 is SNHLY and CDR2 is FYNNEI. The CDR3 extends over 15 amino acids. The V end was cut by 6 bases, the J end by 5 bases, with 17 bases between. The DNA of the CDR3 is TGTGCCAGCAGGCGGGGCTCGTCCATATATCAGCCCCAGCATTTT. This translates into CASRRGSSIYQPQHF.

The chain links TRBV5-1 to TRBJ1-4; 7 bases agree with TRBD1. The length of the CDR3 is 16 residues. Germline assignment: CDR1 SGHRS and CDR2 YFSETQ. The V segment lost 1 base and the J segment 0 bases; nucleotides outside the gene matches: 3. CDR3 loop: CASSLTGTATNEKLFF. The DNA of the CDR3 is TGCGCCAGCAGCTTGACTGGGACAGCAACTAATGAAAAACTGTTTTTT. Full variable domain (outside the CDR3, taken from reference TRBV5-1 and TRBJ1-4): KAGVTQTPRYLIKTRGQQVTLSCSPISGHRSVSWYQQTPGQGLQFLFEYFSETQRNKGNFPGRFSGRQFSNSRSEMNVSTLELGDSALYLCASSLTGTATNEKLFFGSGTQLSVL.

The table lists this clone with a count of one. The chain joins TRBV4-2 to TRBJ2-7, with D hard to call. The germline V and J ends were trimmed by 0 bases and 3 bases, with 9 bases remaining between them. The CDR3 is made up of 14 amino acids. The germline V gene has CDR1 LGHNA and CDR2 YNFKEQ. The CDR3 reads CASSQEDTGYEQYF. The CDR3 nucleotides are TGTGCCAGCAGCCAAGAGGATACGGGCTACGAGCAGTACTTC.

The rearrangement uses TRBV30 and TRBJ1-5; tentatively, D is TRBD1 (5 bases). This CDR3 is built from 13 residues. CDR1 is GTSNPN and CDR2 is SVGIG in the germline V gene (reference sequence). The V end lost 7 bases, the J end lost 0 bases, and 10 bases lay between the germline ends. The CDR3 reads CAYQGDSNQPQHF. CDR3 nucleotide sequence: TGTGCCTATCAGGGAGATAGCAATCAGCCCCAGCATTTT.

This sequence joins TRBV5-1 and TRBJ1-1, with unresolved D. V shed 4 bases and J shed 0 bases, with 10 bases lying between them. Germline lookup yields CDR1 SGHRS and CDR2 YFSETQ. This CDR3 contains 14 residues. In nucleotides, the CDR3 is TGCGCCAGCAGCCGAGGTCTGTTGAACACTGAAGCTTTCTTT. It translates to CASSRGLLNTEAFF.

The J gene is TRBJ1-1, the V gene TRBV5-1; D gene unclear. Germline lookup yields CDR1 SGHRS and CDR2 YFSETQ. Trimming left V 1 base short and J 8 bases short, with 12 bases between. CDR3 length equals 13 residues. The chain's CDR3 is CASSLLGDLEAFF. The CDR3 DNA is TGCGCCAGCAGCTTGTTAGGAGACCTAGAAGCTTTCTTT. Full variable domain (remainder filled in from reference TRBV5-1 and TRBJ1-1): KAGVTQTPRYLIKTRGQQVTLSCSPISGHRSVSWYQQTPGQGLQFLFEYFSETQRNKGNFPGRFSGRQFSNSRSEMNVSTLELGDSALYLCASSLLGDLEAFFGQGTRLTVV.

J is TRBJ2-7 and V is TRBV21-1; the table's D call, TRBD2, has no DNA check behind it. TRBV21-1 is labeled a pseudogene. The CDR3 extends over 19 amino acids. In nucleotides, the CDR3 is TGTGCCAGCAGCAAAGGAGTAGCGGGAACCATTTATAAGGGCTACGAGCAGTACTTC. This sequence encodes CASSKGVAGTIYKGYEQYF.

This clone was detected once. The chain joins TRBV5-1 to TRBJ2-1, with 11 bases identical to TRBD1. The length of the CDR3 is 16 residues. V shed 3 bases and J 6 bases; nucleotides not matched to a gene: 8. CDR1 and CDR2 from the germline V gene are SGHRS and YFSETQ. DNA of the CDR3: TGCGCCAGCAGCTCCGGACAGGGGGCTTATGTCAATGAGCAGTTCTTC. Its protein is CASSSGQGAYVNEQFF.

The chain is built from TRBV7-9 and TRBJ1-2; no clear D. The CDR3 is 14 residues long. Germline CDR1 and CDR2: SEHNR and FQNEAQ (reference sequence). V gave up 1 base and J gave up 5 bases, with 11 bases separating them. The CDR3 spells CASSLVGREYGYTF. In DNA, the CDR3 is TGTGCCAGCAGCTTAGTAGGCCGGGAATATGGCTACACCTTC.